This entry describes one TCR beta chain. These data come from a study of OX40 agonist ivuxolimab in advanced cancers. Across the study: Mean age approximately 61 years, range about 20 to 79; 82.7% male.

TCRdb keeps only in-frame clones here, not all; method: immunoSEQ multiplex PCR. In the table there are over 60,000 clones, about 88% of which are singletons. Per the germline V gene, CDR1 is PRHDT and CDR2 is FYEKMQ (reference sequence). The CDR3 runs 15 residues. V was cut by 5 bases and J by 0 bases, with 14 bases left in between. The source was CD4+ or CD8+ T cells sorted from blood, collected in a trial of the OX40 agonist ivuxolimab. V and J are TRBV13 and TRBJ2-7, with TRBD2 as a possible D gene (7 bases). The source is an adult with an advanced solid tumor such as melanoma, head and neck, liver or kidney cancer. The CDR3 region has the DNA TGTGCCAGCAGCCGCCGGGGGGCAAGCTCCTACGAGCAGTACTTC. As protein: CASSRRGASSYEQYF.